Listed below are T cell receptor beta chains from one sample, sequenced in a study of identical twins. In TCRdb, the 5' RACE reads were re-called with MiXCR into one record per CDR3 protein. The table has hundreds of thousands of distinct CDR3 sequences, roughly 10% seen once. The sample consisted of memory (CD45RO+) T cells sorted from blood. These receptors originate from a woman between 18 and 29 years old in good health. Both conserved end residues are part of each CDR3. Each record gives: J gene, clone size, V gene, D gene, CDR3 protein, CDR3 DNA. A D gene is named only where the DNA matches it firmly. Not every row has a clone size; where given, it reads once, few, many or a size class.

J gene: TRBJ1-1
clone size: many
V gene: TRBV6-5
D gene: -
CDR3 protein: CASSYDESRGAEAFF
CDR3 DNA: TGTGCCAGCAGTTATGATGAGTCCCGCGGCGCTGAAGCTTTCTTT

J gene: TRBJ1-4
clone size: -
V gene: TRBV28
D gene: -
CDR3 protein: CASSRVGNEKLFF
CDR3 DNA: TGTGCCAGCTCCAGGGTGGGAAATGAAAAACTGTTTTTT

J gene: TRBJ2-2
clone size: -
V gene: TRBV29-1
D gene: -
CDR3 protein: CSVEGRPGELFF
CDR3 DNA: TGCAGCGTTGAAGGTCGGCCCGGGGAGCTGTTTTTT

J gene: TRBJ2-3
clone size: few
V gene: TRBV20-1
D gene: -
CDR3 protein: CSAGKAADTQYF
CDR3 DNA: TGCAGTGCTGGGAAAGCTGCAGATACGCAGTATTTT

J gene: TRBJ2-4
clone size: many
V gene: TRBV20-1
D gene: -
CDR3 protein: CSAKGIGLAQNIQYF
CDR3 DNA: TGCAGTGCGAAAGGCATCGGGCTAGCGCAAAACATTCAGTACTTC

J gene: TRBJ2-3
clone size: many
V gene: TRBV10-3
D gene: TRBD2
CDR3 protein: CAISESRARTSGASTDTQYF
CDR3 DNA: TGTGCCATCAGTGAGTCAAGGGCCCGGACTAGCGGGGCTAGCACAGATACGCAGTATTTT

J gene: TRBJ1-1
clone size: once
V gene: TRBV12-3/TRBV12-4
D gene: -
CDR3 protein: CASSPQETTKAFF
CDR3 DNA: TGTGCCAGCAGTCCACAGGAGACCACTAAAGCTTTCTTT

J gene: TRBJ2-3
clone size: many
V gene: TRBV7-3
D gene: -
CDR3 protein: CASSFSGGPTDTQYF
CDR3 DNA: TGTGCCAGCAGCTTCTCGGGGGGCCCCACAGATACGCAGTATTTT

J gene: TRBJ2-1
clone size: -
V gene: TRBV12-3/TRBV12-4
D gene: TRBD2
CDR3 protein: CASSFGGRSNEQFF
CDR3 DNA: TGTGCCAGCAGTTTTGGCGGGAGGTCCAATGAGCAGTTCTTC

J gene: TRBJ2-1
clone size: few
V gene: TRBV6-2/TRBV6-3
D gene: TRBD2
CDR3 protein: CASSWTSGDNEQFF
CDR3 DNA: TGTGCCAGCAGTTGGACTAGCGGAGACAATGAGCAGTTCTTC

J gene: TRBJ1-1
clone size: few
V gene: TRBV2
D gene: TRBD1
CDR3 protein: CASSEERGRGATEAFF
CDR3 DNA: TGTGCCAGCAGTGAAGAAAGGGGGCGCGGTGCCACTGAAGCTTTCTTT

J gene: TRBJ1-2
clone size: few
V gene: TRBV19
D gene: -
CDR3 protein: CASSPGPNYGYTF
CDR3 DNA: TGTGCCAGTAGCCCAGGCCCTAACTATGGCTACACCTTC

J gene: TRBJ2-3
clone size: few
V gene: TRBV12-3/TRBV12-4
D gene: TRBD1
CDR3 protein: CASSPDRGLGDTQYF
CDR3 DNA: TGTGCCAGCAGCCCGGACAGGGGGCTAGGGGATACGCAGTATTTT

J gene: TRBJ2-1
clone size: -
V gene: TRBV20-1
D gene: -
CDR3 protein: CSAIMGTSYNEQFF
CDR3 DNA: TGCAGTGCTATAATGGGGACCTCCTACAATGAGCAGTTCTTC

J gene: TRBJ1-1
clone size: -
V gene: TRBV3-1
D gene: -
CDR3 protein: CASSHLDNTEAFF
CDR3 DNA: TGTGCCAGCAGCCACCTGGACAACACTGAAGCTTTCTTT

J gene: TRBJ2-5
clone size: -
V gene: TRBV27
D gene: TRBD2
CDR3 protein: CASSLLTSGSQTQYF
CDR3 DNA: TGTGCCAGCAGTTTACTCACTAGCGGGAGTCAGACCCAGTACTTC

J gene: TRBJ1-2
clone size: -
V gene: TRBV27
D gene: -
CDR3 protein: CASRSRIHYGYTF
CDR3 DNA: TGTGCCAGCAGATCCAGGATACACTATGGCTACACCTTC

J gene: TRBJ1-5
clone size: few
V gene: TRBV6-2/TRBV6-3
D gene: TRBD1
CDR3 protein: CASSPPRGGNQPQHF
CDR3 DNA: TGTGCCAGCAGCCCCCCCAGGGGGGGTAATCAGCCCCAGCATTTT

J gene: TRBJ1-1
clone size: few
V gene: TRBV5-1
D gene: -
CDR3 protein: CASSSSGRVSTEAFF
CDR3 DNA: TGCGCCAGCAGCTCCTCAGGGAGGGTGAGCACTGAAGCTTTCTTT

J gene: TRBJ2-3
clone size: -
V gene: TRBV20-1
D gene: -
CDR3 protein: CSARAPTTDTQYF
CDR3 DNA: TGCAGTGCTAGAGCGCCTACCACAGATACGCAGTATTTT

J gene: TRBJ2-7
clone size: -
V gene: TRBV20-1
D gene: -
CDR3 protein: CSARVPKAPAYEQYF
CDR3 DNA: TGCAGTGCTAGAGTCCCCAAAGCCCCTGCCTACGAGCAGTACTTC

J gene: TRBJ2-5
clone size: many
V gene: TRBV5-1
D gene: -
CDR3 protein: CASSSGAREETQYF
CDR3 DNA: TGCGCCAGCAGCTCGGGGGCGCGAGAAGAGACCCAGTACTTC

J gene: TRBJ2-5
clone size: few
V gene: TRBV20-1
D gene: TRBD1
CDR3 protein: CSATPTTGFGETQYF
CDR3 DNA: TGCAGTGCGACCCCCACGACAGGGTTTGGAGAGACCCAGTACTTC

J gene: TRBJ2-7
clone size: many
V gene: TRBV7-2
D gene: -
CDR3 protein: CASSLEKVREQYF
CDR3 DNA: TGTGCCAGCAGCTTAGAAAAAGTTCGCGAGCAGTACTTC

J gene: TRBJ2-7
clone size: few
V gene: TRBV6-5
D gene: TRBD1
CDR3 protein: CASSYGTGVHEQYF
CDR3 DNA: TGTGCCAGCAGTTACGGGACAGGGGTTCACGAGCAGTACTTC

J gene: TRBJ2-1
clone size: few
V gene: TRBV20-1
D gene: -
CDR3 protein: CSARAGVQFF
CDR3 DNA: TGCAGTGCTAGGGCTGGGGTGCAGTTCTTC

J gene: TRBJ2-7
clone size: -
V gene: TRBV14
D gene: -
CDR3 protein: CASSRLGINSYEQYF
CDR3 DNA: TGTGCCAGCAGCCGACTGGGGATCAACTCCTACGAGCAGTACTTC

J gene: TRBJ2-7
clone size: few
V gene: TRBV20-1
D gene: TRBD2
CDR3 protein: CSAPVGGSSHEQYF
CDR3 DNA: TGCAGTGCTCCAGTGGGGGGGAGCTCCCACGAGCAGTACTTC

J gene: TRBJ2-3
clone size: -
V gene: TRBV18
D gene: -
CDR3 protein: CTSSPNSGTDTQYF
CDR3 DNA: TGTACCAGCTCACCAAATTCTGGCACAGATACGCAGTATTTT

J gene: TRBJ2-6
clone size: -
V gene: TRBV5-1
D gene: -
CDR3 protein: CASYGGNSGANVLTF
CDR3 DNA: TGCGCCAGTTACGGGGGAAACTCTGGGGCCAACGTCCTGACTTTC

J gene: TRBJ1-1
clone size: -
V gene: TRBV12-3/TRBV12-4
D gene: TRBD1
CDR3 protein: CASSLQGAPTEAFF
CDR3 DNA: TGTGCCAGCAGTTTACAGGGGGCGCCCACTGAAGCTTTCTTT

J gene: TRBJ1-1
clone size: -
V gene: TRBV6-1
D gene: -
CDR3 protein: CASSDPLAGTTFF
CDR3 DNA: TGTGCCAGCAGTGACCCGTTAGCCGGGACGACTTTCTTT

J gene: TRBJ1-1
clone size: few
V gene: TRBV11-2
D gene: -
CDR3 protein: CASSLDRRGGRAFF
CDR3 DNA: TGTGCCAGCAGCTTAGATCGGAGGGGGGGACGCGCTTTCTTT

J gene: TRBJ1-1
clone size: few
V gene: TRBV20-1
D gene: TRBD1
CDR3 protein: CSARHRGASLATEAFF
CDR3 DNA: TGCAGTGCTAGACACAGGGGCGCGAGTCTCGCCACTGAAGCTTTCTTT

J gene: TRBJ2-3
clone size: -
V gene: TRBV7-2
D gene: -
CDR3 protein: CASRTGLAGATDTQYF
CDR3 DNA: TGTGCCAGCAGGACCGGCCTCGCTGGCGCTACAGATACGCAGTATTTT

J gene: TRBJ2-7
clone size: -
V gene: TRBV25-1
D gene: -
CDR3 protein: CASNRPNRNTSYEQYF
CDR3 DNA: TGTGCCAGCAACCGGCCAAACCGCAACACATCCTACGAGCAGTACTTC

J gene: TRBJ2-1
clone size: few
V gene: TRBV10-1
D gene: TRBD2
CDR3 protein: CANRLAASSYNEQFF
CDR3 DNA: TGCGCCAACCGACTAGCGGCTAGCTCCTACAATGAGCAGTTCTTC

J gene: TRBJ2-7
clone size: many
V gene: TRBV12-3/TRBV12-4
D gene: -
CDR3 protein: CASSFGTGSYEQYF
CDR3 DNA: TGTGCCAGCAGCTTCGGGACCGGTTCCTACGAGCAGTACTTC

J gene: TRBJ2-1
clone size: few
V gene: TRBV15
D gene: -
CDR3 protein: CATSFRRGNYNEQFF
CDR3 DNA: TGTGCCACCAGTTTCCGCCGGGGGAACTACAATGAGCAGTTCTTC

J gene: TRBJ1-2
clone size: few
V gene: TRBV6-5
D gene: TRBD1
CDR3 protein: CASSYSGTGQGGYTF
CDR3 DNA: TGTGCCAGCAGTTACTCTGGGACAGGGCAAGGTGGCTACACCTTC

J gene: TRBJ1-2
clone size: few
V gene: TRBV21-1
D gene: -
CDR3 protein: CASKSVYVPGGCYGYTF
CDR3 DNA: TGTGCCAGCAAAAGCGTCTACGTACCGGGGGGATGCTATGGCTACACCTTC

J gene: TRBJ2-1
clone size: few
V gene: TRBV7-2
D gene: TRBD2
CDR3 protein: CASSGGLPGGDQFF
CDR3 DNA: TGTGCCAGCAGCGGGGGACTCCCGGGGGGTGATCAGTTCTTC

J gene: TRBJ2-7
clone size: many
V gene: TRBV7-2
D gene: TRBD2
CDR3 protein: CASSFSSGSSYEQYF
CDR3 DNA: TGTGCCAGCAGCTTCTCTAGCGGGAGCTCCTACGAGCAGTACTTC

J gene: TRBJ2-5
clone size: many
V gene: TRBV29-1
D gene: -
CDR3 protein: CSATGGQETQYF
CDR3 DNA: TGCAGCGCCACAGGCGGGCAAGAGACCCAGTACTTC

J gene: TRBJ1-2
clone size: few
V gene: TRBV10-3
D gene: -
CDR3 protein: CAISDQTVNYGYTF
CDR3 DNA: TGTGCCATCAGTGATCAGACAGTTAACTATGGCTACACCTTC

J gene: TRBJ2-7
clone size: many
V gene: TRBV25-1
D gene: -
CDR3 protein: CASSESEGSPYEQYF
CDR3 DNA: TGTGCCAGCAGTGAATCGGAGGGCTCCCCCTACGAGCAGTACTTC

J gene: TRBJ1-1
clone size: many
V gene: TRBV12-3/TRBV12-4
D gene: -
CDR3 protein: CASSEGSYTEAFF
CDR3 DNA: TGTGCCAGCAGCGAAGGGAGTTACACTGAAGCTTTCTTT

J gene: TRBJ1-2
clone size: few
V gene: TRBV7-9
D gene: -
CDR3 protein: CATPRGYGYTF
CDR3 DNA: TGTGCCACGCCTAGGGGCTATGGCTACACCTTC

J gene: TRBJ2-1
clone size: many
V gene: TRBV3-1
D gene: -
CDR3 protein: CASSQEHQGYEQFF
CDR3 DNA: TGTGCCAGCAGCCAAGAGCACCAGGGGTATGAGCAGTTCTTC

J gene: TRBJ1-1
clone size: many
V gene: TRBV6-5
D gene: -
CDR3 protein: CASSYGAGNTEAFF
CDR3 DNA: TGTGCCAGCAGTTACGGGGCTGGGAACACTGAAGCTTTCTTT

J gene: TRBJ2-3
clone size: few
V gene: TRBV7-9
D gene: -
CDR3 protein: CASSLSSSGGRTDTQYF
CDR3 DNA: TGTGCCAGCAGCTTATCTAGTTCGGGGGGCCGCACAGATACGCAGTATTTT

J gene: TRBJ2-1
clone size: few
V gene: TRBV7-3
D gene: -
CDR3 protein: CASSLTATNEQFF
CDR3 DNA: TGTGCCAGCAGCTTAACGGCCACCAATGAGCAGTTCTTC

J gene: TRBJ1-1
clone size: few
V gene: TRBV29-1
D gene: -
CDR3 protein: CSVVPPIMRDTEAFF
CDR3 DNA: TGCAGCGTTGTCCCCCCCATCATGAGGGACACTGAAGCTTTCTTT

J gene: TRBJ1-5
clone size: many
V gene: TRBV12-3/TRBV12-4
D gene: -
CDR3 protein: CASSLQYQSNQPQHF
CDR3 DNA: TGTGCCAGCAGTCTTCAATACCAGAGCAATCAGCCCCAGCATTTT

J gene: TRBJ1-2
clone size: -
V gene: TRBV5-6
D gene: -
CDR3 protein: CASSLGQWIYGYTF
CDR3 DNA: TGTGCCAGCAGCTTGGGTCAGTGGATCTATGGCTACACCTTC

J gene: TRBJ1-5
clone size: many
V gene: TRBV9
D gene: -
CDR3 protein: CASSEGTDSNQPQHF
CDR3 DNA: TGTGCCAGCAGCGAGGGGACGGATAGCAATCAGCCCCAGCATTTT

J gene: TRBJ1-1
clone size: -
V gene: TRBV15
D gene: -
CDR3 protein: CATSRDQQIRAEAFF
CDR3 DNA: TGTGCCACCAGCAGAGATCAGCAGATCAGGGCTGAAGCTTTCTTT